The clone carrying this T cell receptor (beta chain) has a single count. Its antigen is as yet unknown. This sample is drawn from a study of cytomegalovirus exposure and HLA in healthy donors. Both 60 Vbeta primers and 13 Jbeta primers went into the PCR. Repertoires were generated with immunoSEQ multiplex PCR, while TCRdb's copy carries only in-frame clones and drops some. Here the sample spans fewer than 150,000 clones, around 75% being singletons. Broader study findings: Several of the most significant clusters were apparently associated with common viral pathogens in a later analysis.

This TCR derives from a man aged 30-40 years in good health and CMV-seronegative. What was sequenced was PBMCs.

The CDR3 nucleotides are TGTGCCAGCAGCCAAGTACAAGGAGGAATTCAGCCCCAGCATTTT. It translates to CASSQVQGGIQPQHF. The V and J genes are TRBV16 and TRBJ1-5; D unresolved. V shed 2 bases and J shed 6 bases, with 14 bases lying between them. The CDR3 runs to 15 residues. The V gene's germline CDR1 is KGHSY and CDR2 FQNENV.